This T cell receptor beta chain was captured by sequencing in a study of response to subunit inactivated influenza vaccine. General observations from the study: The authors put forward the suggestion that each seasonal influenza vaccination may bring in only a limited number of new T cells.

TCRdb fed the RT-PCR reads into MiXCR, producing one record per CDR3 protein. The repertoire holds about 500,000 distinct CDR3 sequences, with more than 15% as singletons. On this clonotype itself: Antigen specificity is unknown.

V lost 0 bases and J 5 bases, leaving 14 bases between the germline ends. Germline CDR1 and CDR2: SGHRS and YFSETQ. The CDR3 runs to 15 residues. This TCR was recovered from a man aged 50 to 75 who received an inactivated influenza vaccine. The rearrangement links TRBV5-1 to TRBJ1-1; no clear D gene. This material consisted of CD4+ T cells sorted from PBMCs, taken less than 30 months after vaccination. Here the CDR3 reads CASSLEVSRGTEAFF. The CDR3 DNA reads TGCGCCAGCAGCTTGGAGGTCAGCAGAGGGACTGAAGCTTTCTTT. The whole variable domain, remainder taken from reference TRBV5-1 and TRBJ1-1, is KAGVTQTPRYLIKTRGQQVTLSCSPISGHRSVSWYQQTPGQGLQFLFEYFSETQRNKGNFPGRFSGRQFSNSRSEMNVSTLELGDSALYLCASSLEVSRGTEAFFGQGTRLTVV.